In its sample, the clone carrying this T cell receptor beta chain was seen a few times. The entry originates in a study of identical twins. TCRdb independently ran MiXCR on the 5' RACE reads; one entry per CDR3 protein. The repertoire holds roughly 700,000 distinct CDR3 sequences, with 8% to 9% as singletons. Germline CDR1 and CDR2: LNHDA and SQIVND (reference sequence). The CDR3 loop spans 15 amino acids. The ends lost 7 bases at V and 7 bases at J; junction bases unmatched: 11. These data were also reused for a study on yellow fever vaccine responses in identical twins.

The chain recombines TRBV19 with TRBJ2-1, with 9 bases that match TRBD1. The specimen sequenced was PBMCs. This TCR derives from a woman between 18 and 29 years old in good health. The CDR3: CASTPGQGRGNEQFF. The CDR3 nucleotides read TGTGCCAGTACCCCGGGACAGGGAAGAGGAAATGAGCAGTTCTTC.